These 13 T cell receptor beta chains were sequenced from one sample in a study of blood T cell repertoires in COVID-19. Assay: immunoSEQ multiplex PCR; the TCRdb copy retains only in-frame clones and omits some. Among around 320,000 clones listed, 90% to 95% were seen once. The source material was PBMCs or T cells enriched from blood (not recorded which). These receptors all come from a woman aged 30 to 39 who had been exposed to COVID-19.

V is TRBV7-9 and J is TRBJ2-3; 11 bases are a match to TRBD1. J lost 8 bases, V lost 5 bases, and 15 bases had no gene match. The CDR3 is 17 amino acids. In germline, CDR1 is SEHNR, CDR2 FQNEAQ (reference sequence). CDR3 nucleotide sequence: TGTGCCAGCAGCAATGCCCGGAAGGGACAGGGGGGTAGTACGCAGTATTTT. It yields the protein CASSNARKGQGGSTQYF.

This clone was seen once. The gene calls are TRBV18 and TRBJ1-1; D not certain. Germline loops: CDR1 KGHSH, CDR2 LQKENI. With 2 bases removed from V and 3 bases from J, the gap between germline ends came to 16 bases. CDR3 size: 16 residues. The CDR3 DNA sequence: TGTGCCAGCTCACCAGAGGGTTGGGAATGGGACACTGAAGCTTTCTTT. Amino acid sequence: CASSPEGWEWDTEAFF. The full variable domain, with the rest looked up from reference TRBV18 and TRBJ1-1, is NAGVMQNPRHLVRRRGQEARLRCSPMKGHSHVYWYRQLPEEGLKFMVYLQKENIIDESGMPKERFSAEFPKEGPSILRIQQVVRGDSAAYFCASSPEGWEWDTEAFFGQGTRLTVV.

The DNA of the CDR3 is TGTGCCAGCAGCTTAGTTCTAGCGGGGGGGCCTAGCAATGAGCAGTTCTTC. As protein: CASSLVLAGGPSNEQFF. This sequence joins TRBV7-2 and TRBJ2-1; 12 bases align to TRBD2. In germline, CDR1 is SGHTA, CDR2 FQGNSA. Trimming took 1 base from V and 6 from J; bases not matched to a gene: 7. The CDR3 runs to 17 residues.

CDR3 in amino acids: CASSRTGGGDLDTQYF. The CDR3 DNA reads TGCGCCAGCAGCCGCACTGGCGGGGGGGACCTAGATACGCAGTATTTT. The V call is TRBV4-1, the J call TRBJ2-3; 9 nucleotides line up with TRBD2. The germline V gene encodes CDR1 MGHRA and CDR2 YSYEKL. Unmatched junction bases numbered 10, after V lost 4 bases and J lost 5 bases. This CDR3 spans 16 amino acids.

This chain connects TRBV29-1 to TRBJ1-2; D possibly corresponds to TRBD1 (5 bases). CDR1 is SQVTM and CDR2 is ANQGSEA in the germline V gene. The CDR3 has 12 amino acids. The CDR3 DNA sequence: TGCACCTTTGTCAGGGTGTCCTATGGCTACACCTTC. This sequence encodes CTFVRVSYGYTF.

V gene TRBV19 combines with J gene TRBJ1-1, with a weak D call TRBD1 (5 bases). Per the germline V gene, CDR1 is LNHDA and CDR2 is SQIVND (reference sequence). V was trimmed by 4 bases and J by 4 bases, leaving 7 bases between them. This CDR3 region has 12 residues. Written as DNA, the CDR3 is TGTGCCAGTAGTACAGGGCCCACTGAAGCTTTCTTT. Translating gives CASSTGPTEAFF.

The chain joins TRBV7-9 to TRBJ1-1, with 8 bases that match TRBD1. V was pared by 1 base and J by 3 bases, with 10 bases of the junction left unmatched. CDR3 length equals 17 residues. Germline CDR1 is SEHNR and CDR2 is FQNEAQ (reference sequence). The CDR3 reads CASSLESGGEVDTEAFF. CDR3 in DNA: TGTGCCAGCAGCTTAGAGTCAGGGGGCGAGGTGGACACTGAAGCTTTCTTT.

This sequence joins TRBV5-4 and TRBJ1-5; the D gene is possibly TRBD1 (6 bases). The CDR3 sequence is 14 residues long. V lost 4 bases to trimming and J lost 1 base, with 9 bases between them. The germline CDR1 and CDR2 sequences are SGHNT and YYREEE (reference sequence). CDR3 region: CASSEGQSNQPQHF. The CDR3 nucleotides read TGTGCCAGCAGCGAAGGACAGAGCAATCAGCCCCAGCATTTT. The whole variable domain, remainder taken from reference TRBV5-4 and TRBJ1-5, is ETGVTQSPTHLIKTRGQQVTLRCSSQSGHNTVSWYQQALGQGPQFIFQYYREEENGRGNFPPRFSGLQFPNYSSELNVNALELDDSALYLCASSEGQSNQPQHFGDGTRLSIL.

This clone appeared once. The chain employs TRBV6-2 or TRBV6-3 and TRBJ2-2; 7 bases map to TRBD1. Germline values: CDR1 MNHEY, CDR2 SVGEGT. The CDR3 loop spans 15 amino acids. V was pared by 1 base and J by 5 bases, with 4 bases of the junction left unmatched. CDR3 DNA sequence: TGTGCCAGCAGTTACTTACAGGGGCAGACCGGGGAGCTGTTTTTT. Translation: CASSYLQGQTGELFF.

The CDR3 DNA sequence: TGCGCCAGCAGCTCGGCGACTAGCGGGGGCGAAACAGATACGCAGTATTTT. Translation: CASSSATSGGETDTQYF. The chain employs TRBV5-1 and TRBJ2-3, with 12 bases fitting TRBD2. The V gene's germline CDR1 is SGHRS and CDR2 YFSETQ. V dropped 3 bases and J dropped 3; count of bases not matched to a gene: 8. CDR3 length: 17 residues.

The chain links TRBV18 to TRBJ2-3; 11 nucleotides match TRBD2. Germline CDR1 and CDR2: KGHSH and LQKENI. The CDR3 sequence is 20 residues long. The J segment lost 0 bases and the V segment lost 0 bases, leaving 11 bases of the junction unmatched. The CDR3 spells CASSPPYISSGGSSTDTQYF. In DNA form, the CDR3 reads TGTGCCAGCTCACCACCTTACATTTCTAGCGGGGGGTCTAGCACAGATACGCAGTATTTT.

This clone was detected once. The chain uses TRBV24-1 and TRBJ1-2; possibly TRBD1 for D (5 bases). This CDR3 contains 14 residues. Trimming took 1 base from V and 5 from J, leaving 10 bases between them. Germline V gene data show CDR1 as KGHDR and CDR2 as SFDVKD. CDR3 residues: CATSDFQGGYGYTF. The CDR3 DNA reads as TGTGCCACCAGTGATTTCCAGGGAGGATATGGCTACACCTTC.

The chain employs TRBV7-3 and TRBJ1-1, with D possibly matching TRBD1 (6 bases). V lost 6 bases to trimming and J lost 2 bases, with 10 bases between them. Germline CDR1 reads SGHTA; CDR2 reads FQGTGA. This CDR3 region has 13 residues. Written as DNA, the CDR3 is TGTGCCAGCAGAAGGACAGCCAACACTGAAGCTTTCTTT. Its translation: CASRRTANTEAFF.